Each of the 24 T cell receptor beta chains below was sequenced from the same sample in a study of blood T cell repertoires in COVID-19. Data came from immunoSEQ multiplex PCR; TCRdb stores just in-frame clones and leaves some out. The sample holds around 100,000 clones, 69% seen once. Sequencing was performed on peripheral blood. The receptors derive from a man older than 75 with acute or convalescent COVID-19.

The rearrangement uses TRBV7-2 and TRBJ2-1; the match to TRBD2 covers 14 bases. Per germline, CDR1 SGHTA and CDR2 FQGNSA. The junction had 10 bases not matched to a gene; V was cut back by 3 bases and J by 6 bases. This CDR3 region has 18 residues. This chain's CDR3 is CASSFWGPTSGGGNEQFF. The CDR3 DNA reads TGTGCCAGCAGCTTTTGGGGTCCGACTAGCGGGGGGGGCAATGAGCAGTTCTTC. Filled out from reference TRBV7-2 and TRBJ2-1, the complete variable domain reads GAGVSQSPSNKVTEKGKDVELRCDPISGHTALYWYRQSLGQGLEFLIYFQGNSAPDKSGLPSDRFSAERTGGSVSTLTIQRTQQEDSAVYLCASSFWGPTSGGGNEQFFGPGTRLTVL.

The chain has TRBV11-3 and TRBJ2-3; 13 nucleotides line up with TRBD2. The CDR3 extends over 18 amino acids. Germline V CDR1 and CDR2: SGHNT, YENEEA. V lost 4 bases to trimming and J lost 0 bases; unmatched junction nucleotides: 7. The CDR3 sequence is CASSCPGLAGISTDTQYF. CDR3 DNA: TGTGCCAGCAGCTGCCCGGGACTAGCGGGAATTAGCACAGATACGCAGTATTTT. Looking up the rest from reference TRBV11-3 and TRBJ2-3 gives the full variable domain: EAGVVQSPRYKIIEKKQPVAFWCNPISGHNTLYWYLQNLGQGPELLIRYENEEAVDDSQLPKDRFSAERLKGVDSTLKIQPAELGDSAVYLCASSCPGLAGISTDTQYFGPGTRLTVL.

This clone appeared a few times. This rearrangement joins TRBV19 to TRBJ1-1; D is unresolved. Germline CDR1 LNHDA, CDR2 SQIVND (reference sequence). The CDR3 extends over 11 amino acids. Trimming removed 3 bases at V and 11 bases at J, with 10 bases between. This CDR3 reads CASSIGSRAFF. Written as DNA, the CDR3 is TGTGCCAGTAGTATTGGATCGCGGGCTTTCTTT.

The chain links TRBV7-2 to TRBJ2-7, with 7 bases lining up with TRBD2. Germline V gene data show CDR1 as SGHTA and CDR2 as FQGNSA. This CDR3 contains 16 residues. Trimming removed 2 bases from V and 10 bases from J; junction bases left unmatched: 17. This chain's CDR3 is CASSLTQGGFGSGQYF. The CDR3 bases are TGTGCCAGCAGCTTAACTCAGGGAGGGTTTGGGAGTGGCCAGTACTTC.

CDR3 sequence (DNA): TGTGCCAGCAGCTTAGCCGCGGGAGGTTGGACTTACAATGAGCAGTTCTTC. The encoded protein is CASSLAAGGWTYNEQFF. The rearrangement links TRBV11-2 to TRBJ2-1; 8 bases match TRBD2. Germline CDR1 and CDR2: SGHAT and FQNNGV. J gave up 4 bases and V 1 base, and 9 bases lay outside the gene matches. The CDR3 is 17 residues long.

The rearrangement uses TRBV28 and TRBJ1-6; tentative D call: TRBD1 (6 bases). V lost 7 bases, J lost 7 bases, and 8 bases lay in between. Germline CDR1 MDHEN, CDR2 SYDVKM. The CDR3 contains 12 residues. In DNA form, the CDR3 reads TGTGCCAGCAATACAGGGAATTCACCCCTCCACTTT. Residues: CASNTGNSPLHF.

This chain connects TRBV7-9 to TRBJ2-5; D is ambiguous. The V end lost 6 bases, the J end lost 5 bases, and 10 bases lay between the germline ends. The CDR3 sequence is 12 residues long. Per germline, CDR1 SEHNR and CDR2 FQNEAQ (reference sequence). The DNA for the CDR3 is TGTGCCAGCAGTTCCCACGGGGAGACCCAGTACTTC. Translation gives CASSSHGETQYF. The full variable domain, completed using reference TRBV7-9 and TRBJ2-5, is DTGVSQNPRHKITKRGQNVTFRCDPISEHNRLYWYRQTLGQGPEFLTYFQNEAQLEKSRLLSDRFSAERPKGSFSTLEIQRTEQGDSAMYLCASSSHGETQYFGPGTRLLVL.

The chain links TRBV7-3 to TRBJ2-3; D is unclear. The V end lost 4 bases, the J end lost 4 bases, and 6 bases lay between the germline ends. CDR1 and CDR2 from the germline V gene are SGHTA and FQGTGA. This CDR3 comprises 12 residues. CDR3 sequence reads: CASSSGADTQYF. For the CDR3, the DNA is TGTGCCAGCAGCTCCGGTGCAGATACGCAGTATTTT.

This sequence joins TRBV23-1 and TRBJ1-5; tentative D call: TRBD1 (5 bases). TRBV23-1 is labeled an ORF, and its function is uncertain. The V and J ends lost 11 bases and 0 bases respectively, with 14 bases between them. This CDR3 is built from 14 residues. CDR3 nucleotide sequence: TGCGCCTATGGGACGGGGGATAGCAATCAGCCCCAGCATTTT. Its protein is CAYGTGDSNQPQHF.

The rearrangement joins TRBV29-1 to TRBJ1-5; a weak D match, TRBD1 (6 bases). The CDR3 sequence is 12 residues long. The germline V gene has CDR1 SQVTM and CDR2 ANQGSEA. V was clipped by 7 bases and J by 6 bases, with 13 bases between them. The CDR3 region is CSAWTEGQPQHF. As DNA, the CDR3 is TGCAGCGCCTGGACAGAGGGTCAGCCCCAGCATTTT.

The CDR3 reads CASSLPSGSNTGELFF. CDR3 DNA: TGTGCCAGCAGCCTCCCTAGCGGGTCGAACACCGGGGAGCTGTTTTTT. The genes are TRBV3-1 (or the pseudogene TRBV3-2) and TRBJ2-2, with TRBD2 identical over 8 bases. The CDR3 is 16 amino acids. Trimming cost V 4 bases and J 0 bases; bases outside gene matches: 4. Germline lookup yields CDR1 LGHDT and CDR2 YNNKEL (reference sequence).

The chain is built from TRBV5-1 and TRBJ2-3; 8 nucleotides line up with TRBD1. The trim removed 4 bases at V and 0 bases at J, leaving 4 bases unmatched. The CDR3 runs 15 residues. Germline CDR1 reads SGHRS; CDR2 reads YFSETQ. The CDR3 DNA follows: TGCGCCAGCAGCCAGGACAGGGCAAGCACAGATACGCAGTATTTT. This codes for CASSQDRASTDTQYF.

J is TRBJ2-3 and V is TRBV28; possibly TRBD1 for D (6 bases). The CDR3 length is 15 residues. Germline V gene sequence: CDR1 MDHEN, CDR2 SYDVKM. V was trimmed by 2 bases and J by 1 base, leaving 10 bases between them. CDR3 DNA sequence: TGTGCCAGCAGTTTACCAGGGGCCGGCACAGATACGCAGTATTTT. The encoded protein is CASSLPGAGTDTQYF.

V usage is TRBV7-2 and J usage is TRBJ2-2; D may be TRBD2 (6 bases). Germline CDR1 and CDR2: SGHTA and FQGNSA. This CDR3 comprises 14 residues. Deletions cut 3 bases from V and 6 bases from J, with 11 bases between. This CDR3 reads CASSLRGVAGELFF. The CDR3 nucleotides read TGTGCCAGCAGCTTGCGGGGAGTTGCCGGGGAGCTGTTTTTT.

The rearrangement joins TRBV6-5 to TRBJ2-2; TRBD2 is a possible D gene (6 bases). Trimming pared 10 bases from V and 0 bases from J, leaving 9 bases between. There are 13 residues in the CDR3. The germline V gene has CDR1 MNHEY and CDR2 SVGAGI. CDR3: CATGLTNTGELFF. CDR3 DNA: TGTGCCACGGGACTCACGAACACCGGGGAGCTGTTTTTT.

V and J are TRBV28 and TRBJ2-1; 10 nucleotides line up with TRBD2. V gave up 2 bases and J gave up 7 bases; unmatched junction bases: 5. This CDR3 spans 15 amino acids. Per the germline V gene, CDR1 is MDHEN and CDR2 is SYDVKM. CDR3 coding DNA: TGTGCCAGCAGTTTAGGCCTAGCGGGGGTAAATGAGCAGTTCTTC. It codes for CASSLGLAGVNEQFF.

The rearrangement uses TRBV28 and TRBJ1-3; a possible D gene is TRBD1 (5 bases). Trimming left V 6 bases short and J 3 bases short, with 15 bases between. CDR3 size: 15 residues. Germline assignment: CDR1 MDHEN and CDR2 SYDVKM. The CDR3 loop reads CASRRQGSGGNTIYF. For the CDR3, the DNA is TGTGCCAGCAGGAGGCAGGGATCGGGTGGAAACACCATATATTTT.

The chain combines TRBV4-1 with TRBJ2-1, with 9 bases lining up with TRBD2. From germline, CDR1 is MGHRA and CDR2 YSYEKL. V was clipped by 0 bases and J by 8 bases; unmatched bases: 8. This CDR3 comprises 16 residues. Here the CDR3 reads CASSQDPAGGPYEQFF. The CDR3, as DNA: TGCGCCAGCAGCCAAGATCCAGCGGGAGGTCCATATGAGCAGTTCTTC.

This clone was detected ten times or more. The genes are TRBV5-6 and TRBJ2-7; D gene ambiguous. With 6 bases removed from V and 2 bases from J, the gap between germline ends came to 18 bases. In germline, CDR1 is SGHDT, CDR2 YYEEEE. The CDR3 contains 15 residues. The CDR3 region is CASTPDPGVAYEQYF. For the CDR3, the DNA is TGTGCCAGCACCCCGGATCCCGGAGTCGCCTACGAGCAGTACTTC.

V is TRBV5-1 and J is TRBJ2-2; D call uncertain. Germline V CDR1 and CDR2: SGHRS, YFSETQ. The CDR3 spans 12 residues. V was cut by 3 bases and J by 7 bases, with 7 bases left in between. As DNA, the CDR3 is TGCGCCAGCAGCTGGTCTAGCGGGGAGCTGTTTTTT. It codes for CASSWSSGELFF.

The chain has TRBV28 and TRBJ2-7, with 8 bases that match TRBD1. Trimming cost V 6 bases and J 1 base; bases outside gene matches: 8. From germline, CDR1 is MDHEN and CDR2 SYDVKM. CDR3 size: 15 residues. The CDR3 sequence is CASSLRGTGSYEQYF. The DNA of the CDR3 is TGTGCCAGCAGCCTGAGAGGGACAGGTTCCTACGAGCAGTACTTC. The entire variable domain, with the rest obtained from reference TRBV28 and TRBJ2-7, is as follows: DVKVTQSSRYLVKRTGEKVFLECVQDMDHENMFWYRQDPGLGLRLIYFSYDVKMKEKGDIPEGYSVSREKKERFSLILESASTNQTSMYLCASSLRGTGSYEQYFGPGTRLTVT.

The CDR3 DNA is TGTGCCAGCAGGGGGCTGTCTGGGGCCAACGTCCTGACTTTC. As protein: CASRGLSGANVLTF. The rearrangement joins TRBV27 to TRBJ2-6, with TRBD1 as a possible D gene (5 bases). With 6 bases removed from V and 1 base from J, the gap between germline ends came to 7 bases. Germline CDR1 is MNHEY and CDR2 is SMNVEV (reference sequence). The CDR3 extends over 14 amino acids.

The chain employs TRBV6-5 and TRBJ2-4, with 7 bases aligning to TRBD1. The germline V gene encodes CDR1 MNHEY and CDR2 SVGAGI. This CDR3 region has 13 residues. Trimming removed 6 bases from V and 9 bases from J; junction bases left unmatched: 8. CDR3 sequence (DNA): TGTGCCAGCAGGACCGGGACAGTAGGCATTCAGTACTTC. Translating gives CASRTGTVGIQYF.

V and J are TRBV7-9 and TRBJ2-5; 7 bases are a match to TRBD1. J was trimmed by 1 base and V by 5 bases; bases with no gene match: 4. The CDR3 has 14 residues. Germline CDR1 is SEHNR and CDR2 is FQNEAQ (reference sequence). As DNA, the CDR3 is TGTGCCAGCAGCCCGACAGGGACCCAAGAGACCCAGTACTTC. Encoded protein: CASSPTGTQETQYF. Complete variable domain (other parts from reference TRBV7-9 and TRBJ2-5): DTGVSQNPRHKITKRGQNVTFRCDPISEHNRLYWYRQTLGQGPEFLTYFQNEAQLEKSRLLSDRFSAERPKGSFSTLEIQRTEQGDSAMYLCASSPTGTQETQYFGPGTRLLVL.